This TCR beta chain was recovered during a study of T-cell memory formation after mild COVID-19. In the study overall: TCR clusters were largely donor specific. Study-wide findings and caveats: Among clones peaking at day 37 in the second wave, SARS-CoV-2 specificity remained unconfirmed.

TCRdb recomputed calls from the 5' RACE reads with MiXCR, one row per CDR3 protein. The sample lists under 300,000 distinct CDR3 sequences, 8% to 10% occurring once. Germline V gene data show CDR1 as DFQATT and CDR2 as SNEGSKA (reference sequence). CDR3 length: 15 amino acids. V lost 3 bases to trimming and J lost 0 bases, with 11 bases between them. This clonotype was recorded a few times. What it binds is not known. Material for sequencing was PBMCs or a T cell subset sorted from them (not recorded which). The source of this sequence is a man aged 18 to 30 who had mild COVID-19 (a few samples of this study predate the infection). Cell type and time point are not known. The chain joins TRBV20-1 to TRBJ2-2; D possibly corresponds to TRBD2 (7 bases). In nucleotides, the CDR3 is TGCAGTGCTAGTAGGGGGGGACCGAACACCGGGGAGCTGTTTTTT. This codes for CSASRGGPNTGELFF.